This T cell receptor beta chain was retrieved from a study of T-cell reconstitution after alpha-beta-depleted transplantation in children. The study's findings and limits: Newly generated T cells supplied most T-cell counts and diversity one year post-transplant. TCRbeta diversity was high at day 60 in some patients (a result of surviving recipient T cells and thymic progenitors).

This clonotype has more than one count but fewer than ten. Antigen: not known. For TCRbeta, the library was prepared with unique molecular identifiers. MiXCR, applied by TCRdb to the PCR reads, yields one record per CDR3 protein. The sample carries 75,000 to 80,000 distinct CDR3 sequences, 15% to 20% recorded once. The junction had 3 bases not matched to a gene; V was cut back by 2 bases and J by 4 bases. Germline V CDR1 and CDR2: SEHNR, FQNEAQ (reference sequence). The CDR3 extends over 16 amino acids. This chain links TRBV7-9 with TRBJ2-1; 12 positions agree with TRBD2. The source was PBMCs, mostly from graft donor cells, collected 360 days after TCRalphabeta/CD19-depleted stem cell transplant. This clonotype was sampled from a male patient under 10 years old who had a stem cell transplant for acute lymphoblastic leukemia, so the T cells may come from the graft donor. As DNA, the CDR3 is TGTGCCAGCAGCTTAAGGACTAGCGGGGTTTACAATGAGCAGTTCTTC. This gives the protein CASSLRTSGVYNEQFF.